These T cell receptor beta chains were read from a single sample in a study of shared clonotypes between healthy human individuals. Profiled with immunoSEQ multiplex PCR; TCRdb holds only in-frame clones, not every one. The sample has 1.5 million to 2.5 million clones; less than 95% are singletons. The specimen sequenced was naive CD8+ T cells sorted from blood. The receptor source for this set is a man aged 18 to 35 in good health. Both conserved end residues are part of each CDR3. A D gene is named only where the DNA matches it firmly. The size field is filled for only some rows; it gives once, few, many or a size class.

v_gene,j_gene,abundance,d_gene,CDR3nt,CDR3aa
TRBV9,TRBJ1-5,NA,NA,TGTGCCAGCAGCGGGACCGATCGACCCAATCAGCCCCAGCATTTT,CASSGTDRPNQPQHF
TRBV9,TRBJ2-5,NA,TRBD1,TGTGCCAGCAGCGACTGGACAGGGGGCGCTGAGACCCAGTACTTC,CASSDWTGGAETQYF
TRBV6-5,TRBJ2-7,NA,NA,TGTGCCAGCAGTTATCCGGCCGGGGAGCAGTACTTC,CASSYPAGEQYF
TRBV9,TRBJ2-2,NA,TRBD2,TGTGCCAGCAGCCTTTATAGCGGGAGTGCCACCGGGGAGCTGTTTTTT,CASSLYSGSATGELFF
TRBV6-4,TRBJ1-6,NA,NA,TGTGCCAGCAGTGAGGGCCCGATGAATTCACCCCTCCACTTT,CASSEGPMNSPLHF
TRBV14,TRBJ2-5,NA,NA,TGTGCCAGCAGCCAAGACCAGGGGAAGACCCAGTACTTC,CASSQDQGKTQYF
TRBV7-2,TRBJ1-2,NA,TRBD1,TGTGCCAGCAGCTTAGTCCCAGGGGGCGACTATGGCTACACCTTC,CASSLVPGGDYGYTF
TRBV7-9,TRBJ2-7,NA,NA,TGTGCCAGCAGCCCCCTCGGAGGACAGTCCTACGAGCAGTACTTC,CASSPLGGQSYEQYF
TRBV10-2,TRBJ2-1,NA,TRBD2,TGCGCCAGCAGTGTGCGGGGGGGTTACAATGAGCAGTTCTTC,CASSVRGGYNEQFF
TRBV12-5,TRBJ2-7,NA,TRBD1,TGTGCTAGTAGTCGGGACAGGGGGGCCTACGAGCAGTACTTC,CASSRDRGAYEQYF
TRBV9,TRBJ1-4,NA,NA,TGTGCCAGCAGCGTAGGTGGGGGCATCACTAATGAAAAACTGTTTTTT,CASSVGGGITNEKLFF
TRBV10-1,TRBJ2-7,NA,TRBD1,TGCGCCAGCAGTGACGGGACAGGGGGACTCGACGAGCAGTACTTC,CASSDGTGGLDEQYF
TRBV10-1,TRBJ1-2,NA,TRBD1,TGCGCCAGCAGTGGGGACAGGGTGGGGGATGGCTACACCTTC,CASSGDRVGDGYTF
TRBV30,TRBJ1-4,NA,NA,TGTGCCTGGAGGAATGGAGGGACTAATGAAAAACTGTTTTTT,CAWRNGGTNEKLFF
TRBV10-3,TRBJ1-1,NA,NA,TGTGCCATCAGTGACAGGGGCGGTAGAGACACTGAAGCTTTCTTT,CAISDRGGRDTEAFF
TRBV30,TRBJ1-2,NA,NA,TGTGCCTGGATACACTACCGCTATGGCTACACCTTC,CAWIHYRYGYTF
TRBV27,TRBJ1-6,NA,NA,TGTGCCAGCAGCCTCACAGGGCCAAATTCACCCCTCCACTTT,CASSLTGPNSPLHF
TRBV9,TRBJ2-1,NA,NA,TGTGCCAGCAGCGTAGTATCGGGCAATGAGCAGTTCTTC,CASSVVSGNEQFF
TRBV11-3,TRBJ2-7,once,NA,TGTGCCAGCAGCTTAGGCCAGCTCAGCGAGCAGTACTTC,CASSLGQLSEQYF
TRBV27,TRBJ1-4,once,NA,TGTGCCAGCAGTTTATTACAGGGCGGTCTAAATGAAAAACTGTTTTTT,CASSLLQGGLNEKLFF
TRBV6-5,TRBJ2-7,NA,TRBD1,TGTGCCAGCAGTTTGGGACAGGGTCTGAACTACGAGCAGTACTTC,CASSLGQGLNYEQYF
TRBV7-8,TRBJ2-5,NA,NA,TGTGCCAGCAGCTTAGGAGGCGGCGGGAAAGAGACCCAGTACTTC,CASSLGGGGKETQYF
TRBV7-8,TRBJ2-5,NA,NA,TGTGCCAGCAGCTTAGGTGGGGTGTACCAAGAGACCCAGTACTTC,CASSLGGVYQETQYF
TRBV29-1,TRBJ1-2,NA,NA,TGCAGCGTTGAAGATGAAACCGTTTTTCGTGGCTACACCTTC,CSVEDETVFRGYTF
TRBV23-1,TRBJ1-6,NA,NA,TGCGCCAGCAGTCAATCGGTAGGGAGAAGCAGCTCCTATAATTCACCCCTCCACTTT,CASSQSVGRSSSYNSPLHF
TRBV1,TRBJ1-6,NA,NA,TGCACCAGCAGCCAAGATCACATCAAGGATGGTTCACCCCTCCACTTT,CTSSQDHIKDGSPLHF
TRBV9,TRBJ2-5,NA,TRBD2,TGTGCCAGCAGCGTAGTAGCGGGAGGTGGAGAGACCCAGTACTTC,CASSVVAGGGETQYF
TRBV29-1,TRBJ1-1,NA,NA,TGCAGCGTTGAAGACCCGAGAAACACTGAAGCTTTCTTT,CSVEDPRNTEAFF
TRBV27,TRBJ2-1,NA,NA,TGTGCCAGCAGTACGCTGCCTAGCGCCGACAATGAGCAGTTCTTC,CASSTLPSADNEQFF
TRBV10-3,TRBJ1-5,NA,TRBD1,TGTGCCATCAGTGATGCCGGGACAGCTCTCAATCAGCCCCAGCATTTT,CAISDAGTALNQPQHF
TRBV9,TRBJ2-7,NA,TRBD1,TGTGCCAGCAGCGTAGGGTCAGGGGGCCCCTACGAGCAGTACTTC,CASSVGSGGPYEQYF
TRBV6-6,TRBJ2-1,once,NA,TGTGCCAGCAGTTCTTCAGGGTCATCTTGGAATGAGCAGTTCTTC,CASSSSGSSWNEQFF
TRBV15,TRBJ1-1,once,NA,TGTGCCACCTCCGGTTTATGGGCGAACACTGAAGCTTTCTTT,CATSGLWANTEAFF
TRBV5-6,TRBJ2-1,NA,NA,TGTGCCAGCAGCTTAGGGACACCTAATGAGCAGTTCTTC,CASSLGTPNEQFF
TRBV5-5,TRBJ2-7,NA,TRBD1,TGTGCCAGCAGCTCGCCCCCGGGGACAGGGGTTTTTAGCGCTGAGGACGAGCAGTACTTC,CASSSPPGTGVFSAEDEQYF
TRBV27,TRBJ2-3,NA,TRBD1,TGTGCCAGCAGCTGGACAGGGCTTCCCACAGATACGCAGTATTTT,CASSWTGLPTDTQYF